The rows below give T cell receptor beta chains drawn from one sample of a study of T-cell reconstitution after alpha-beta-depleted transplantation in children. TCRdb reanalysed the PCR reads using MiXCR and keeps one entry per CDR3 protein. The data show 500,000 to 650,000 distinct CDR3 sequences, with roughly 11% seen just once and 14% held by the top ten. The specimen comprised PBMCs, mostly from graft donor cells, sampled 180 days after TCRalphabeta/CD19-depleted stem cell transplant. These receptors were obtained from a female patient between 2 and 15 years old who had a stem cell transplant for aplastic anemia, so the T cells may come from the graft donor. Each CDR3 is given with its conserved first and last residue. Some rows have no size entry. The others give once, few or many, or a class for an expanded clone.

>TRBJ2-1|TRBV28|.
CASSTTSGYNEQFF
>TRBJ2-1|TRBV10-3|.
CAIRLAGDNEQFF
>TRBJ1-2|TRBV3-1|.
CASSQLSGYGYTF
>TRBJ2-5|TRBV12-3/TRBV12-4|many
CASSPLGGHRGYF
>TRBJ2-1|TRBV7-9|many
CASSLKLAGSYNEQFF
>TRBJ2-3|TRBV29-1|.
CSVERATSTDTQYF
>TRBJ2-3|TRBV24-1|.
CATSTDSTDTQYF
>TRBJ1-5|TRBV12-3/TRBV12-4|.
CASSPLSSADQPQHF
>TRBJ1-3|TRBV6-1|many
CASGPGTGPSGNTIYF
>TRBJ2-1|TRBV20-1|many
CSAPTGTLYNEQFF
>TRBJ1-6|TRBV7-2|many
CASSLVGMGSGNSPLHF
>TRBJ2-1|TRBV20-1|many
CSATSARPYNEQFF
>TRBJ2-4|TRBV2|.
CASHSSRRYAKNIQYF
>TRBJ2-5|TRBV12-3/TRBV12-4|few
CASSLSGRARETQYF
>TRBJ1-5|TRBV20-1|few
CSAREPLSNQPQHF
>TRBJ2-5|TRBV9|.
CASSFGTSGRAPQETQYF
>TRBJ2-7|TRBV5-1|many
CASSLGSQSYEQYF
>TRBJ1-6|TRBV7-2|few
CASSPKGTGAYSPLHF
>TRBJ2-2|TRBV11-3|.
CASSLGAALNTGELFF
>TRBJ1-4|TRBV20-1|.
CSARAGPIGRGSATNEKLFF
>TRBJ1-4|TRBV7-2|.
CASSHSTNEKLFF
>TRBJ1-3|TRBV21-1|.
CASSIRDRDSGNTIYF
>TRBJ2-7|TRBV12-3/TRBV12-4|few
CASNRGGPYEQYF
>TRBJ1-5|TRBV20-1|many
CSARQGIGNQPQHF
>TRBJ2-5|TRBV7-2|.
CASSSQGYQETQYF
>TRBJ2-3|TRBV9|.
CASSVTLTSGRKDTQYF
>TRBJ2-5|TRBV10-3|many
CAISESDETQYF